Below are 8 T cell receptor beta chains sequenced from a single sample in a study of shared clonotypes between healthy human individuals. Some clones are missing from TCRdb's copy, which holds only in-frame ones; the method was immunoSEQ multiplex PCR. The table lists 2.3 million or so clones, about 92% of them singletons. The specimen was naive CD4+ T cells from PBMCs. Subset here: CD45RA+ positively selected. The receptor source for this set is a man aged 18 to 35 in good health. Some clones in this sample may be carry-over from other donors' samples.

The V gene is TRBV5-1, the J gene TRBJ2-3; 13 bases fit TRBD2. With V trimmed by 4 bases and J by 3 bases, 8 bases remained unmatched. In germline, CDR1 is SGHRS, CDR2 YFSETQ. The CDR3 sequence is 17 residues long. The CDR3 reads CASSPRTSGSGTDTQYF. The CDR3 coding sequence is TGCGCCAGCAGCCCACGGACTAGCGGGAGTGGTACAGATACGCAGTATTTT.

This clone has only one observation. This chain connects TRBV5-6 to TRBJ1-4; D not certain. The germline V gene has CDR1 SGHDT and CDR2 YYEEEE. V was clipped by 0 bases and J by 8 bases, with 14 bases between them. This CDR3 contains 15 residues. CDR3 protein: CASSLASPQPEKLFF. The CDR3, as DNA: TGTGCCAGCAGCTTGGCATCGCCGCAGCCGGAAAAACTGTTTTTT.

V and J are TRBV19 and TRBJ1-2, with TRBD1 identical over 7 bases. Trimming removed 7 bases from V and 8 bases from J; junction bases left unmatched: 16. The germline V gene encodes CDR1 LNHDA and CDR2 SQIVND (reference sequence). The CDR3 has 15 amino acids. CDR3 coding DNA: TGTGCCAGTACACCCCAGGGACAGCCGCAAAGGGGCTACACCTTC. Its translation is CASTPQGQPQRGYTF.

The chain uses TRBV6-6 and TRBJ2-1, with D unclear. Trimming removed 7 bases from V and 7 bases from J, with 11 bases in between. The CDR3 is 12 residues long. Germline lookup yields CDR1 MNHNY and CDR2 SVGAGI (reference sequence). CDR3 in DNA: TGTGCCAGCAAAAAGGGCAGAAATGAGCAGTTCTTC. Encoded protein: CASKKGRNEQFF.

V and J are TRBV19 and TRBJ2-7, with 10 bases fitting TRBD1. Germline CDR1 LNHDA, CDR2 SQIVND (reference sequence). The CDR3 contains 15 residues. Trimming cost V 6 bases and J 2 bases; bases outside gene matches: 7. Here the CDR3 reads CASRDRDRGAYEQYF. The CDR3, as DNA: TGTGCCAGTAGAGACCGGGACAGGGGAGCCTACGAGCAGTACTTC. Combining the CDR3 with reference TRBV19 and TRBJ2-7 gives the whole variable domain DGGITQSPKYLFRKEGQNVTLSCEQNLNHDAMYWYRQDPGQGLRLIYYSQIVNDFQKGDIAEGYSVSREKKESFPLTVTSAQKNPTAFYLCASRDRDRGAYEQYFGPGTRLTVT.

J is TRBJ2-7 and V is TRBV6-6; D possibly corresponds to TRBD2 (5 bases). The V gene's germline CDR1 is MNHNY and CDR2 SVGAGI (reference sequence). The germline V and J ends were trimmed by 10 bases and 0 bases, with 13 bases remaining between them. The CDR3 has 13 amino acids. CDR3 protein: CATTDGGSYEQYF. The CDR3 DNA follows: TGTGCCACCACGGACGGAGGCTCCTACGAGCAGTACTTC.

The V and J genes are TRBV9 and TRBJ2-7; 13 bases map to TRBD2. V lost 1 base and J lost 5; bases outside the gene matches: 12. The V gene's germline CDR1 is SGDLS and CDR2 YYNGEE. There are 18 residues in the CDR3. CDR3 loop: CASSVPRGPGLAGNEQYF. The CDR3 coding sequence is TGTGCCAGCAGCGTACCCCGGGGGCCGGGACTAGCGGGAAACGAGCAGTACTTC.

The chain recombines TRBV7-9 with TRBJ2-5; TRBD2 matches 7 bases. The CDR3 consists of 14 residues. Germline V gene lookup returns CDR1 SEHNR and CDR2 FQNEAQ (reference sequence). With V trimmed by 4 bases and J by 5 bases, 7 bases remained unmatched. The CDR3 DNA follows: TGTGCCAGCAGCTGGTCTTCCGGGGGGGAGACCCAGTACTTC. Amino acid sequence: CASSWSSGGETQYF.